This passage covers 9 T cell receptor beta chains from one sample sequenced in a study of OX40 agonist ivuxolimab in advanced cancers. Sequenced by immunoSEQ multiplex PCR; TCRdb stores in-frame clones only, minus some. The sample lists 100,000 to 120,000 clones; approximately 89% were seen once. The specimen was CD4+ or CD8+ T cells sorted from blood, collected in a trial of the OX40 agonist ivuxolimab. These receptors were collected from an adult with an advanced solid tumor such as melanoma, head and neck, liver or kidney cancer.

This clone was seen once. The V and J genes are TRBV30 and TRBJ2-7, with D possibly TRBD2 on 6 matching bases. The germline V gene has CDR1 GTSNPN and CDR2 SVGIG (reference sequence). V lost 5 bases to trimming and J lost 1 base, with 18 bases between them. This CDR3 spans 15 amino acids. This chain's CDR3 is CAWENRGRRSYEQYF. CDR3 nucleotide sequence: TGTGCCTGGGAAAACCGGGGGAGAAGGTCCTACGAGCAGTACTTC.

The chain has TRBV6-4 and TRBJ1-1, with 7 bases that match TRBD1. CDR3 size: 14 residues. V lost 6 bases and J lost 4; bases outside the gene matches: 8. CDR1 is MRHNA, CDR2 SNTAGT, per germline. The DNA of the CDR3 is TGTGCCAGCAGCCCGGGACAGTTGACCACTGAAGCTTTCTTT. It codes for CASSPGQLTTEAFF.

This chain connects TRBV7-9 to TRBJ1-4; D is undetermined. The CDR3 has 16 residues. Trimming took off 1 base at V and 0 bases at J, with 9 bases between the two ends. Looked up from germline, CDR1 is SEHNR and CDR2 is FQNEAQ (reference sequence). This CDR3 reads CASSLESGSTNEKLFF. Here the CDR3 DNA reads TGTGCCAGCAGCTTAGAATCGGGATCAACTAATGAAAAACTGTTTTTT.

For this clone: At one end, the junction sequence differs from germline, possibly due to a read error. V and J are TRBV7-7 and TRBJ2-1; TRBD1 agrees at 10 bases. CDR1 is SSHAT and CDR2 is FNYEAQ in the germline V gene (reference sequence). This CDR3 region has 13 residues. CDR3 nucleotides: TGTGCTAGCAGCTTAGCGGGACAGGGGAGGCAGTTCTTC. Translation gives CASSLAGQGRQFF.

The chain is built from TRBV4-3 and TRBJ2-7, with TRBD2 identical over 13 bases. The V and J ends lost 0 bases and 2 bases, in that order; junction bases with no gene match: 13. Germline V lookup: CDR1 LGHNA, CDR2 YSLEER. The CDR3 consists of 20 residues. The CDR3 region has the DNA TGCGCCAGCAGCCAAGAATGGACTAGCGGGAGATTCCAGAATCCCTACGAGCAGTACTTC. This gives the protein CASSQEWTSGRFQNPYEQYF.

This sequence joins TRBV5-1 and TRBJ1-4; TRBD1 aligns across 7 bases. The ends lost 4 bases at V and 3 bases at J; junction bases unmatched: 9. This CDR3 spans 16 amino acids. CDR1 SGHRS and CDR2 YFSETQ come from the germline V gene. In nucleotides, the CDR3 is TGCGCCAGCAGCCTCAATCCCGGGACAGCTAATGAAAAACTGTTTTTT. It yields the protein CASSLNPGTANEKLFF.

The chain recombines TRBV29-1 with TRBJ1-6; possibly TRBD1 for D (6 bases). With 6 bases removed from V and 7 bases from J, the gap between germline ends came to 10 bases. The germline V gene has CDR1 SQVTM and CDR2 ANQGSEA. This CDR3 has 12 amino acids. The CDR3 DNA reads TGCAGCGTCGGGGACACCAATTCACCCCTCCACTTT. Residues: CSVGDTNSPLHF.

This sequence joins TRBV5-1 and TRBJ2-2; D is possibly TRBD2 (5 bases). This CDR3 is 15 amino acids long. In germline, CDR1 is SGHRS, CDR2 YFSETQ. The V end was cut by 3 bases, the J end by 0 bases, with 9 bases between. CDR3 sequence (DNA): TGCGCCAGCAGCTCGGACTTCGCGAACACCGGGGAGCTGTTTTTT. This sequence encodes CASSSDFANTGELFF.

V gene TRBV5-1 combines with J gene TRBJ2-3, with TRBD2 matching 7 bases. Germline assignment: CDR1 SGHRS and CDR2 YFSETQ. The CDR3 spans 17 residues. The V segment lost 0 bases and the J segment 1 base; nucleotides outside the gene matches: 8. In DNA, the CDR3 is TGCGCCAGCAGCTTGGAGTTGGGCGGGAGAGGCACAGATACGCAGTATTTT. Protein: CASSLELGGRGTDTQYF.